The 24 T cell receptor beta chains presented below share a single source sample, sequenced in a study of Ad26.COV2.S vaccination and SARS-CoV-2 variants. Clones were sequenced by immunoSEQ multiplex PCR, and TCRdb holds only the in-frame ones, with some missing. The sample includes about 350,000 clones, about 88% of them seen just once. This sample's treatment: over 15 received Ad26.COV2.S at low or high dose, single or two shots; a few received placebo; per-sample allocation not given. The samples date from day 63 after the first vaccine or placebo injection. Sequenced here: peripheral blood, sampled in a trial of Ad26.COV2.S vaccine versus placebo. The receptors here all came from a person aged 18 to 59 who received the Ad26.COV2.S COVID-19 vaccine or a placebo.

This clone was seen just once. The chain couples TRBV3-1 (or the pseudogene TRBV3-2) to TRBJ2-2; 7 bases are a match to TRBD2. CDR1 LGHDT and CDR2 YNNKEL come from the germline V gene (reference sequence). CDR3 length: 14 residues. V dropped 1 base and J dropped 8; count of bases not matched to a gene: 4. The CDR3, as DNA: TGTGCCAGCAGCCAAGCACCGGGGGGAGGGGAGCTGTTTTTT. It is translated as CASSQAPGGGELFF.

The J gene is TRBJ1-6, the V gene TRBV12-3 or TRBV12-4, with D unresolved. The CDR3 is 12 amino acids. V was clipped by 6 bases and J by 9 bases, with 9 bases between them. Here the CDR3 reads CASRPGASPLHF. The CDR3 DNA reads TGTGCCAGCAGGCCAGGAGCTTCACCCCTCCACTTT.

This chain connects TRBV30 to TRBJ2-2, with D possibly being TRBD2 (6 bases). Looked up from germline, CDR1 is GTSNPN and CDR2 is SVGIG (reference sequence). The CDR3 loop spans 15 amino acids. With 3 bases removed from V and 3 bases from J, the gap between germline ends came to 14 bases. The DNA of the CDR3 is TGTGCCTGGAGGGCGCGGAGCGGGTACACCGGGGAGCTGTTTTTT. The encoded protein is CAWRARSGYTGELFF.

This clone is a singleton in its sample. The chain is built from TRBV19 and TRBJ1-2, with 8 bases aligning to TRBD1. Trimming removed 7 bases from V and 3 bases from J; junction bases left unmatched: 7. Germline CDR1 is LNHDA and CDR2 is SQIVND (reference sequence). The CDR3 loop spans 14 amino acids. CDR3 residues: CASTDRGGYYGYTF. CDR3 bases: TGTGCCAGTACCGACAGGGGTGGGTACTATGGCTACACCTTC.

At least ten counts were recorded for this clone. The genes are TRBV15 and TRBJ2-2, with TRBD1 matching 11 bases. The CDR3 sequence is 15 residues long. The germline V gene has CDR1 LNHNV and CDR2 YYDKDF (reference sequence). Trimming cost V 7 bases and J 6 bases; bases outside gene matches: 7. CDR3 protein: CATNPGQGEAGELFF. In DNA, the CDR3 is TGTGCCACCAACCCGGGACAGGGGGAGGCCGGGGAGCTGTTTTTT.

As regards this clone: At the DNA level, this CDR3 is encoded by other sequences in the same sample as well. The chain joins TRBV20-1 to TRBJ2-3; D possibly corresponds to TRBD1 (5 bases). Germline V gene data show CDR1 as DFQATT and CDR2 as SNEGSKA (reference sequence). The CDR3 totals 11 residues. Trimming took 3 bases from V and 6 from J, leaving 7 bases between them. This chain's CDR3 is CSASPGDTQYF. The CDR3 DNA is TGCAGTGCTAGTCCAGGGGATACGCAGTATTTT.

The chain uses TRBV5-1 and TRBJ2-2, with D possibly called TRBD1 or TRBD2 (5 bases each). CDR1 and CDR2 (germline): SGHRS, YFSETQ. Deletions cut 4 bases from V and 5 bases from J, with 21 bases between. This CDR3 is built from 17 residues. The CDR3 reads CASSPNPTEGSTGELFF. CDR3 coding DNA: TGCGCCAGCAGCCCTAACCCAACCGAGGGGAGTACCGGGGAGCTGTTTTTT.

This clone has only one observation. The chain recombines TRBV11-2 with TRBJ2-1; D unclear. This CDR3 region has 15 residues. V was cut by 5 bases and J by 5 bases, with 16 bases left in between. Looked up from germline, CDR1 is SGHAT and CDR2 is FQNNGV. CDR3 DNA sequence: TGTGCCAGCAGCGTTAGTCTCCAACCTAACAATGAGCAGTTCTTC. Encoded protein: CASSVSLQPNNEQFF.

This chain joins TRBV10-1 and TRBJ2-2, with D perhaps given as TRBD1 or TRBD2 (5 bases each). The V gene's germline CDR1 is WNHNN and CDR2 SYGVQD (reference sequence). The CDR3 has 18 residues. V lost 7 bases and J lost 1, with 22 bases in between. CDR3 sequence (DNA): TGCGCCAGCATCGGGGACCCCCCCCACCGGGAGAACACCGGGGAGCTGTTTTTT. This sequence encodes CASIGDPPHRENTGELFF.

DNA of the CDR3: TGTGCCAGCTCACCACTACGGAGGGGGGGAGGCTACGAGCAGTACTTC. Amino acid sequence: CASSPLRRGGGYEQYF. The chain recombines TRBV18 with TRBJ2-7, with D possibly matching TRBD2 (7 bases). Germline CDR1 KGHSH, CDR2 LQKENI. Trimming pared 1 base from V and 3 bases from J, leaving 16 bases between. The CDR3 length is 16 residues.

The J gene is TRBJ2-2, the V gene TRBV28; 9 bases are shared with TRBD1. The CDR3 is 17 amino acids. Per the germline V gene, CDR1 is MDHEN and CDR2 is SYDVKM. The junction had 15 bases not matched to a gene; V was cut back by 6 bases and J by 7 bases. CDR3 sequence reads: CASSPPRDREDYGELFF. Here the CDR3 DNA reads TGTGCCAGCAGCCCTCCTCGGGACAGGGAAGACTACGGGGAGCTGTTTTTT.

This clone was seen just once. The chain uses TRBV7-2 and TRBJ2-2; D is perhaps TRBD2 (5 bases). The CDR3 consists of 14 residues. Trimming removed 6 bases from V and 4 bases from J, with 12 bases in between. CDR1 and CDR2 (germline): SGHTA, FQGNSA. CDR3 bases: TGTGCCAGCAGTTCACTAGGGAGCACCGGGGAGCTGTTTTTT. Translated: CASSSLGSTGELFF.

The CDR3 coding sequence is TGCGCCAGCAGCTTGGGAGGGGCGCCGGGCACTGAAGCTTTCTTT. The encoded protein is CASSLGGAPGTEAFF. The chain links TRBV5-1 to TRBJ1-1; a possible D gene is TRBD1 (5 bases). V lost 0 bases and J 4 bases, leaving 13 bases between the germline ends. The CDR3 totals 15 residues. The germline V gene encodes CDR1 SGHRS and CDR2 YFSETQ. Looking up the rest from reference TRBV5-1 and TRBJ1-1 gives the full variable domain: KAGVTQTPRYLIKTRGQQVTLSCSPISGHRSVSWYQQTPGQGLQFLFEYFSETQRNKGNFPGRFSGRQFSNSRSEMNVSTLELGDSALYLCASSLGGAPGTEAFFGQGTRLTVV.

The chain links TRBV7-9 to TRBJ2-5; 8 bases line up with TRBD2. V dropped 3 bases and J dropped 3; count of bases not matched to a gene: 9. Germline V lookup: CDR1 SEHNR, CDR2 FQNEAQ (reference sequence). The CDR3 spans 16 residues. In DNA form, the CDR3 reads TGTGCCAGCAGCTTCCGGGGGGGAAAATGGGAAGAGACCCAGTACTTC. It specifies CASSFRGGKWEETQYF.

The rearrangement joins TRBV6-5 to TRBJ1-1; maybe TRBD1 (5 bases). This CDR3 is built from 14 residues. Trimming removed 7 bases at V and 1 base at J, with 13 bases between. The germline V gene encodes CDR1 MNHEY and CDR2 SVGAGI. The CDR3 nucleotides read TGTGCCAGCATCTCAGGGACCGCGAACACTGAAGCTTTCTTT. It specifies CASISGTANTEAFF.

The rearrangement uses TRBV28 and TRBJ2-6, with D possibly being TRBD2 (5 bases). Per the germline V gene, CDR1 is MDHEN and CDR2 is SYDVKM. The CDR3 totals 15 residues. V was shortened by 5 bases and J by 1 base, with 9 bases between the two germline ends. CDR3 amino acids: CASSGGWSGANVLTF. CDR3 coding DNA: TGTGCCAGCAGTGGCGGGTGGTCTGGGGCCAACGTCCTGACTTTC.

The chain uses TRBV3-1 (or the pseudogene TRBV3-2) and TRBJ2-1; no clear D. CDR3 size: 15 residues. Germline V gene data show CDR1 as LGHDT and CDR2 as YNNKEL (reference sequence). The V end lost 4 bases, the J end lost 0 bases, and 10 bases lay between the germline ends. This CDR3 is CASSRVRSSYNEQFF. Written as DNA, the CDR3 is TGTGCCAGCAGCCGCGTAAGGAGCTCCTACAATGAGCAGTTCTTC.

V gene TRBV7-6 combines with J gene TRBJ2-5; no reliable D call. The germline gives CDR1 SGHVS, CDR2 FNYEAQ. The CDR3 runs 12 residues. V shed 5 bases and J shed 5 bases, with 9 bases lying between them. The CDR3 DNA is TGTGCCAGCAGCCTTGCCGTTGAGACCCAGTACTTC. It is translated as CASSLAVETQYF. The whole variable domain, filled in from reference TRBV7-6 and TRBJ2-5, reads GAGVSQSPRYKVTKRGQDVALRCDPISGHVSLYWYRQALGQGPEFLTYFNYEAQQDKSGLPNDRFSAERPEGSISTLTIQRTEQRDSAMYRCASSLAVETQYFGPGTRLLVL.

This chain connects TRBV28 to TRBJ2-2, with D possibly TRBD2 on 6 matching bases. V gave up 4 bases and J gave up 5 bases, with 14 bases separating them. Germline V gene data show CDR1 as MDHEN and CDR2 as SYDVKM. The CDR3 is 15 residues long. The CDR3 region is CASSSGTYRTGELFF. The CDR3 nucleotides read TGTGCCAGCAGTTCCGGGACTTATCGGACCGGGGAGCTGTTTTTT.

The chain joins TRBV27 to TRBJ1-1; D is unresolved. Deletions cut 6 bases from V and 2 bases from J, with 16 bases between. The CDR3 runs 15 residues. CDR1 is MNHEY and CDR2 is SMNVEV in the germline V gene (reference sequence). The CDR3 region is CASSPRSMGNTEAFF. CDR3 sequence (DNA): TGTGCCAGCAGCCCTCGGTCGATGGGTAACACTGAAGCTTTCTTT.

Notes on this clone: This CDR3 is also generated by other DNA sequences in the sample. The V gene is TRBV12-3 or TRBV12-4, the J gene TRBJ1-5; a weak D match, TRBD1 (5 bases). The ends were cut back, 6 bases at V and 7 bases at J, with 13 bases in the middle. CDR3 length: 13 residues. The CDR3 DNA reads TGTGCCAGCAGCCTAGGGGAGGGACAGCCCCAGCATTTT. Translating gives CASSLGEGQPQHF.

The chain has TRBV2 and TRBJ1-3, with D uncertain. This CDR3 comprises 13 residues. V was shortened by 10 bases and J by 0 bases, with 10 bases between the two germline ends. From germline, CDR1 is SNHLY and CDR2 FYNNEI. The CDR3 DNA is TGTGCCACGCACGGACTCTCTGGAAACACCATATATTTT. This sequence encodes CATHGLSGNTIYF.

This clone showed up just a few times. This rearrangement joins TRBV5-4 to TRBJ2-2; no firm D call. The CDR3 is 12 amino acids. V was cut by 4 bases and J by 7 bases, with 8 bases left in between. The germline CDR1 and CDR2 sequences are SGHNT and YYREEE (reference sequence). The CDR3 nucleotides read TGTGCCAGCAGCCCGTACAGCGGGGAGCTGTTTTTT. It yields the protein CASSPYSGELFF.

V gene TRBV18 combines with J gene TRBJ2-7, with D maybe TRBD2 (5 bases). This CDR3 contains 15 residues. The V gene's germline CDR1 is KGHSH and CDR2 LQKENI. Trimming left V 6 bases short and J 3 bases short, with 18 bases between. The CDR3 loop is CASSYSRDRVYEQYF. For the CDR3, the DNA is TGTGCCAGCTCCTACAGCCGGGATCGGGTCTACGAGCAGTACTTC. Full variable domain (rest looked up from reference TRBV18 and TRBJ2-7): NAGVMQNPRHLVRRRGQEARLRCSPMKGHSHVYWYRQLPEEGLKFMVYLQKENIIDESGMPKERFSAEFPKEGPSILRIQQVVRGDSAAYFCASSYSRDRVYEQYFGPGTRLTVT.